This T cell receptor beta chain is from a study of OX40 agonist ivuxolimab in advanced cancers. Study-wide context: Patients were infused with ivuxolimab every 2 weeks at 0.01 to 10 mg/kg. Three patients, one with hepatocellular carcinoma and two with cutaneous melanoma, achieved partial responses. Study-wide results and caveats: Normalized T-cell clonal expansion was also low in a subset of nonresponders. The investigators did not determine what antigen specificity the expanded peripheral T cells had.

In regard to this clone: Its specificity is not known.

TCRdb keeps only in-frame clones here, not all; method: immunoSEQ multiplex PCR. The table lists several thousand clones, roughly 69% of them singletons. V was cut by 2 bases and J by 2 bases, with 7 bases left in between. Germline loops: CDR1 SGDLS, CDR2 YYNGEE. The CDR3 runs 13 residues. This receptor was identified in an adult with an advanced solid tumor such as melanoma, head and neck, liver or kidney cancer. This sequence joins TRBV9 and TRBJ1-1; D ambiguous. The specimen was CD4+ or CD8+ T cells sorted from blood, collected in a trial of the OX40 agonist ivuxolimab. Here the CDR3 DNA reads TGTGCCAGCAGCGTCGACGTAAACACTGAAGCTTTCTTT. Encoded protein: CASSVDVNTEAFF.